The T cell receptor (beta chain) under discussion was sequenced for a study of CD8 T cells in ankylosing spondylitis (dated by TCRdb to about 2017). A note on the overall study: To find TCR variants linked to disease, the study profiled T cell receptor beta repertoires in ankylosing spondylitis patients and healthy donors. The full study cohort comprised 20 to 30 ankylosing spondylitis patients and roughly 110 healthy donors. Peripheral blood was sampled, and synovial fluid was also collected from ankylosing spondylitis patients.

Overall study outcomes, separate from this receptor: The disease-linked clones had a CD8+ phenotype and were found at relatively low frequencies in peripheral blood. Some TCR beta motif variants had previously been reported in synovial fluid and blood of reactive arthritis patients, which suggested common disease-initiation mechanisms. Blood from ankylosing spondylitis patients appeared to be characterized by a TCR beta motif made up of several highly homologous amino acid variants. The disease-linked clones were reported to be significantly enriched in matched synovial fluid samples from ankylosing spondylitis patients.

Its CDR3 holds 15 amino acids, cysteine through phenylalanine. This entry keeps only the CDR3 DNA: 45 bases, framed from base 1. As encoded in the germline V gene (reference sequence), CDR1 is LGHDT while CDR2 is YNNKEL. Trimming costs V 2 bases and J 3 bases, and their ends lie 14 bases apart. About this clonotype: The target of this receptor is not known. No much larger clonotype is one base removed from it; base qualities were not supplied.

Sequencer: Illumina HiSeq 2500. Quantitative 5'-RACE with molecular barcodes was used to prepare TCR beta libraries. From the authors' description of their analysis: A new computational method, built on a probabilistic model of VDJ rearrangement, was used to identify disease-linked TCR variants. The public reads were reanalyzed by TCRdb: fastp trimming at Q25, MiXCR alignment, in-frame beta chains only. Rows are unified per CDR3 protein, each entry keeping the most common DNA and genes. Clone size and V and J calls follow TCRdb, not the original study. The table for this sample lists around 300,000 distinct CDR3 sequences; less than 25% of them were counted only once. The ten largest clones represent roughly 3.6% of the sample.

Sequenced material: blood, either unsorted or a sorted T cell fraction (not recorded which). The chain is encoded by TRBV3-1 joined to TRBJ2-7, with no D gene named confidently. The sequence came from a female donor with ankylosing spondylitis or in good health (not recorded which). The DNA sequence is TGTGCCAGCAGCCAAATAAGCCACCTTAACTACGAGCAGTACTTC. It encodes CASSQISHLNYEQYF.